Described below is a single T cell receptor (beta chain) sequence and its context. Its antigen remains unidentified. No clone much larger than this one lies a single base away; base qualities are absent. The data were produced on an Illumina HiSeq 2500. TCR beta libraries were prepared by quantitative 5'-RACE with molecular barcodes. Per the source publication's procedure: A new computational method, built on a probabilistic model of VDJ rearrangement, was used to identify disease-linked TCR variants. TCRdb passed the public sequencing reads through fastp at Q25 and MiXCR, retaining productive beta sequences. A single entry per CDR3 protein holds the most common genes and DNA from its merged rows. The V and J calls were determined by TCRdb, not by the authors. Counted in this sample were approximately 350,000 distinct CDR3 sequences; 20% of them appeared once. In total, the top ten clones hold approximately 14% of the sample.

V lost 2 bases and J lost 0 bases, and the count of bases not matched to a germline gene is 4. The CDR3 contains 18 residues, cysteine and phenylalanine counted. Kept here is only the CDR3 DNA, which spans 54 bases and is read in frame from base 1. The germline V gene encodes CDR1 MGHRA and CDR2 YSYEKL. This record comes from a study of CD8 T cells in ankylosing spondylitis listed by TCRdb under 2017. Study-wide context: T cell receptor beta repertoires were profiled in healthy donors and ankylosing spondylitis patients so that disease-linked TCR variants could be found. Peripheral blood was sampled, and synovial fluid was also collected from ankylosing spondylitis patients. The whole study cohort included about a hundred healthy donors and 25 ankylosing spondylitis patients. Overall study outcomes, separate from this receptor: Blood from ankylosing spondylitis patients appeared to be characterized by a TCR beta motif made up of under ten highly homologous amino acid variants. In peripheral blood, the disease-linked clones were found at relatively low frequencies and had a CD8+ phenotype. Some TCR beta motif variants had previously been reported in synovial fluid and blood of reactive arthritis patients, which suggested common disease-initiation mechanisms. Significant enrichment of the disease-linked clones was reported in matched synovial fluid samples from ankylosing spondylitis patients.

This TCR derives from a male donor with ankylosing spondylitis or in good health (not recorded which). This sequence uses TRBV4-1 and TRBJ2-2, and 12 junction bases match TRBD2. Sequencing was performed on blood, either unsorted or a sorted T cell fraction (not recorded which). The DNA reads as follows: TGCGCCAGCAGCCAAACGACTAGCGGGGGCCCGAACACCGGGGAGCTGTTTTTT. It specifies CASSQTTSGGPNTGELFF.